Listed here are 27 T cell receptor delta chains from one sample, sequenced in a study of delta chains in infants with herpesvirus infections. PBMC RNA was reverse transcribed using gamma-chain- and delta-chain-specific primers. TCRdb reanalysed the RT-PCR reads via CATT. The table includes about 1,300 delta-chain clones, roughly 8% detected once. Sequences were derived from peripheral blood, sampled at time point 2 of longitudinal follow-up. The source is a human donor who was a Ugandan infant, either HIV-exposed or HIV-unexposed (not recorded which).

By frequency in the sample, this clone is large. Other DNA sequences in this specimen translate into the identical CDR3. A J gene of TRDJ1 was called, though the V gene was not; TRDD3, the D gene given by the table, was not confirmed from the DNA. This CDR3 is 22 amino acids long. CDR3 sequence: CAVLNGLPHTTGRNAYTDKLIF. The CDR3 region has the DNA TGTGCTGTGCTAAACGGTCTACCCCATACCACTGGGCGAAACGCCTACACCGATAAACTCATCTTT.

This clone was recorded a few times. The rearrangement links TRDV1 to TRDJ3; TRDD3 matches 9 bases. The CDR3 totals 28 residues. Germline-derived CDR1 and CDR2 are TSWWSYY and QGS. After removal of 2 bases from V and 1 base from J, the junction contained 33 bases not matched to a gene. DNA of the CDR3: TGTGCTCTTGGGGAAGGGCGAATTCCTAATACCGGGGATACGCGGGAGGGAGATGGATCCTGGGACACCCGACAGATGTTTTTC. Its translation: CALGEGRIPNTGDTREGDGSWDTRQMFF.

In its sample, this clone ranks as large. The V and J genes are TRDV1 and TRDJ1, with 10 nucleotides matching TRDD3. The length of the CDR3 is 20 residues. Per the germline V gene, CDR1 is TSWWSYY and CDR2 is QGS. V gave up 3 bases and J gave up 0 bases; unmatched junction bases: 16. This CDR3 is CALGETFSYWGIANTDKLIF. The CDR3 nucleotides read TGTGCTCTTGGGGAGACTTTTTCCTACTGGGGGATCGCCAACACCGATAAACTCATCTTT.

By its share, this clone is large. The chain has TRDV1 and TRDJ1; 8 bases align to TRDD3. This CDR3 spans 22 amino acids. Germline CDR1 reads TSWWSYY; CDR2 reads QGS. The junction had 23 bases not matched to a gene; V was cut back by 2 bases and J by 0 bases. The CDR3 DNA reads TGTGCTCTTGGGGAAGGCGGATTTCGTCTTTCCTCTGGGGGACCTCACACCGATAAACTCATCTTT. Protein: CALGEGGFRLSSGGPHTDKLIF.

Sample share makes this clone medium-sized (0.01 to 0.1%). The genes are TRDV2 and TRDJ1, with 8 bases aligning to TRDD3. The ends lost 3 bases at V and 2 bases at J; junction bases unmatched: 28. This CDR3 has 22 amino acids. CDR1 GEAIGNYY and CDR2 EKD come from the germline V gene. CDR3 sequence: CACDPPDPVVLGAPFGTDKLIF. In DNA, the CDR3 is TGTGCCTGTGACCCCCCAGATCCGGTCGTACTGGGGGCCCCATTTGGAACCGATAAACTCATCTTT.

Turning to this clone: This clone may be a read error of a much larger clone one base away. This rearrangement joins TRDV1 to TRDJ1, with 9 bases identical to TRDD3. V lost 5 bases to trimming and J lost 1 base; unmatched junction nucleotides: 14. Germline values: CDR1 TSWWSYY, CDR2 QGS. The CDR3 length is 18 residues. The CDR3 bases are TGTGCTCTTGGGAACTTGGGGGATAGGCCTCCTCGCACCGATAAACTCATCTTT. Translated, it gives CALGNLGDRPPRTDKLIF.

This clone was seen more than once but under ten times. CDR3 protein: CALGEQPLSYPLTGGFGPDKLIF. In DNA, the CDR3 is TGTGCTCTTGGGGAACAGCCCCTTTCCTACCCCCTTACTGGGGGATTCGGGCCCGATAAACTCATCTTT. The rearrangement links TRDV1 to TRDJ1; 10 bases align to TRDD3. CDR1 TSWWSYY and CDR2 QGS come from the germline V gene. CDR3 size: 23 residues. V trimming: 1 base; J trimming: 3 bases; junction bases outside the gene matches: 26.

This rearrangement joins TRDV1 to TRDJ2; TRDD3 matches at 12 bases. V gave up 3 bases and J gave up 8 bases; unmatched junction bases: 10. The length of the CDR3 is 17 residues. Germline CDR1 reads TSWWSYY; CDR2 reads QGS. The CDR3 region has the DNA TGTGCTCTTGGGGATCTACCTCCTGGGGGATACGCGGCACAACTCTTCTTT. This encodes CALGDLPPGGYAAQLFF.

By sample share, this clone is large. The chain has TRDV2 and TRDJ3; 10 positions match TRDD3. Germline trimming cut 0 bases from V and 5 bases from J; bases unmatched to any gene: 9. Germline V CDR1 and CDR2: GEAIGNYY, EKD. The CDR3 has 19 residues. Here the CDR3 reads CACDTGPYGGYGDTRQMFF. DNA for the CDR3: TGTGCCTGTGACACCGGGCCCTACGGGGGATACGGGGACACCCGACAGATGTTTTTC.

This clone is termed medium-sized. J is TRDJ1 and V is TRDV1; 10 positions agree with TRDD3. Germline V lookup: CDR1 TSWWSYY, CDR2 QGS. The CDR3 has 16 amino acids. V was pared by 2 bases and J by 9 bases, with 12 bases of the junction left unmatched. The CDR3 bases are TGTGCTCTTGGGGAAGTTCTAGTTGGGGGATACTTGCAACTCATCTTT. Encoded protein: CALGEVLVGGYLQLIF.

With regard to this clone: It may be a read error: a sequence one base away is much more abundant. This chain uses TRDV2 with TRDJ2, with 7 positions matching TRDD3. The J gene was not available in TCRdb and was assigned here by matching the DNA to germline segments. There are 20 residues in the CDR3. The germline CDR1 and CDR2 sequences are GEAIGNYY and EKD. CDR3 sequence (DNA): TGTGCCTGTGACACCGGAGGGCGGTGGGGGACCGAAGCTTTGAAAGCACAACTCTTCTTT. This translates into CACDTGGRWGTEALKAQLFF.

This clone is termed large (0.1 to 1%). This chain links TRDV2 with TRDJ3; a possible D gene is TRDD3 (5 bases). The CDR3 sequence is 19 residues long. In germline, CDR1 is GEAIGNYY, CDR2 EKD. The germline V and J ends were trimmed by 0 bases and 0 bases, with 14 bases remaining between them. CDR3 region: CACDTWGHKSSWDTRQMFF. As DNA, the CDR3 is TGTGCCTGTGACACCTGGGGACACAAAAGCTCCTGGGACACCCGACAGATGTTTTTC.

This clone was observed a handful of times. The chain recombines TRDV1 with TRDJ1, with TRDD3 identical over 9 bases. Germline V lookup: CDR1 TSWWSYY, CDR2 QGS. This CDR3 comprises 21 residues. After removal of 4 bases from V and 0 bases from J, the junction contained 21 bases not matched to a gene. In DNA, the CDR3 is TGTGCTCTTGGGGCACTTCCTCCCGGTCCCTACTGGGGGACTAACACCGATAAACTCATCTTT. It encodes CALGALPPGPYWGTNTDKLIF.

This clone was observed a handful of times. The chain carries TRDV1 and TRDJ2; D might be TRDD3 (6 bases). Germline assignment: CDR1 TSWWSYY and CDR2 QGS. V was cut by 2 bases and J by 6 bases, with 31 bases left in between. The CDR3 sequence is 21 residues long. CDR3: CALGEVLPEVLGPIRAAQLFF. The DNA of the CDR3 is TGTGCTCTTGGGGAAGTACTTCCCGAAGTACTGGGACCCATACGGGCAGCACAACTCTTCTTT.

The gene calls are TRDV2 and TRDJ1; TRDD3 might be the D (6 bases). The J gene, left out of TCRdb, was set here by checking the DNA against germline. The germline V gene encodes CDR1 GEAIGNYY and CDR2 EKD. The V end lost 0 bases, the J end lost 4 bases, and 29 bases lay between the germline ends. CDR3 length: 20 amino acids. CDR3 sequence reads: CACDTAFPMPRGGGFDKLIF. The CDR3 DNA sequence: TGTGCCTGTGACACCGCCTTTCCCATGCCGCGGGGTGGGGGGTTCGATAAACTCATCTTT.

V gene TRDV2 combines with J gene TRDJ1; TRDD3 matches 13 bases. The trim removed 3 bases at V and 0 bases at J, leaving 15 bases unmatched. CDR3 size: 20 residues. The germline gives CDR1 GEAIGNYY, CDR2 EKD. As DNA, the CDR3 is TGTGCCTGTGACGCCGTACTGGGGGATACGCCAAAATCGTACACCGATAAACTCATCTTT. This sequence encodes CACDAVLGDTPKSYTDKLIF.

This clone is large within its sample. The chain recombines TRDV1 with TRDJ1, with 9 bases lining up with TRDD3. V lost 0 bases, J lost 0 bases, and 14 bases stayed unmatched. The CDR3 is made up of 20 amino acids. CDR1 is TSWWSYY, CDR2 QGS, per germline. CDR3 in amino acids: CALGELSLPTGGDHTDKLIF. The CDR3 bases are TGTGCTCTTGGGGAACTTTCTTTGCCTACTGGGGGAGATCACACCGATAAACTCATCTTT.

This clone counts as medium-sized. The chain combines TRDV1 with TRDJ1; TRDD3 agrees at 7 bases. Looked up from germline, CDR1 is TSWWSYY and CDR2 is QGS. The CDR3 extends over 19 amino acids. After removal of 2 bases from V and 0 bases from J, the junction contained 15 bases not matched to a gene. In nucleotides, the CDR3 is TGTGCTCTTGGGGAATGGGGCGCAGTGGGGGACCTGTACACCGATAAACTCATCTTT. This gives the protein CALGEWGAVGDLYTDKLIF.

The V call is TRDV1, the J call TRDJ1; D perhaps matches TRDD2 (7 bases). In the absence of a J gene in TCRdb, the DNA was matched to germline to assign it here. Per the germline V gene, CDR1 is TSWWSYY and CDR2 is QGS. V lost 1 base, J lost 4 bases, and 46 bases lay in between. The CDR3 has 26 residues. CDR3 loop: CALGEPGSLPPPYDEIREENIDKLIF. The CDR3 DNA is TGTGCTCTTGGGGAACCAGGATCCCTTCCTCCGCCCTACGATGAGATACGCGAAGAGAACATCGATAAACTCATCTTT.

Comment on this clone: This may stem from a read error, because a much larger clone lies one nucleotide away. This specimen includes other DNA sequences encoding the same CDR3. The chain recombines TRDV1 with TRDJ1; D may be TRDD3 (10 bases). V gave up 5 bases and J gave up 0 bases, with 34 bases separating them. This CDR3 contains 22 residues. The germline V gene has CDR1 TSWWSYY and CDR2 QGS. The chain's CDR3 is CALGPLPTQYWGILGYTDKLIF. CDR3 DNA sequence: TGTGCTCTTGGGCCCCTTCCTACGCAGTATTGGGGGATACTTGGGTACACCGATAAACTCATCTTT.

By proportion, this clone is large. This rearrangement joins TRDV1 to TRDJ1, with 9 nucleotides matching TRDD2. Germline V gene sequence: CDR1 TSWWSYY, CDR2 QGS. The CDR3 is 22 residues long. Trimming removed 3 bases from V and 2 bases from J; junction bases left unmatched: 25. This CDR3 reads CALGDPGLPTGQGDRRTDKLIF. CDR3 sequence (DNA): TGTGCTCTTGGGGACCCTGGCCTTCCTACGGGTCAGGGGGATCGGAGGACCGATAAACTCATCTTT.

In this sample, this clone turned up a few times. This sample includes further DNA sequences coding for the same CDR3. The chain carries TRDV2 and TRDJ1; 11 nucleotides line up with TRDD3. In the absence of a J gene in TCRdb, the DNA was matched to germline to assign it here. The V segment lost 3 bases and the J segment 0 bases; nucleotides outside the gene matches: 11. Looked up from germline, CDR1 is GEAIGNYY and CDR2 is EKD. This CDR3 spans 18 amino acids. CDR3 residues: CACDSPTGGYPYTDKLIF. DNA for the CDR3: TGTGCCTGTGACTCCCCTACTGGGGGATATCCATACACCGATAAACTCATCTTT.

About this clone: With a much larger clone just one base away, this may be a read error. The chain is built from TRDV2 and TRDJ3; tentatively, D is TRDD3 (5 bases). The J gene is absent in TCRdb and was assigned here via DNA matching to germline. The length of the CDR3 is 17 residues. Germline CDR1 GEAIGNYY, CDR2 EKD. The CDR3 region is CAREGVRSSWDTRQMFF. Written as DNA, the CDR3 is TGTGCCCGTGAGGGGGTCCGTAGCTCCTGGGACACCCGACAGATGTTTTTC.

This clone was observed a few times. The chain uses TRDV1 and TRDJ3; 7 bases align to TRDD2. Looked up from germline, CDR1 is TSWWSYY and CDR2 is QGS. CDR3 length: 19 amino acids. Unmatched junction bases numbered 7, after V lost 2 bases and J lost 0 bases. The CDR3 DNA reads TGTGCTCTTGGGGAAACCTGGCCTTCCTGCTCCTGGGACACCCGACAGATGTTTTTC. This codes for CALGETWPSCSWDTRQMFF.

Sample share makes this clone medium-sized. CDR3 in amino acids: CACDTLGDTAGLIF. In DNA form, the CDR3 reads TGTGCCTGTGACACACTGGGGGATACGGCTGGACTCATCTTT. The gene calls are TRDV2 and TRDJ1, with TRDD3 matching over 13 bases. The CDR3 contains 14 residues. The germline gives CDR1 GEAIGNYY, CDR2 EKD. Germline trimming cut 1 base from V and 10 bases from J; bases unmatched to any gene: 5.

This clone was counted only a few times. Compared with germline, one end of the junction differs, possibly owing to a read error. V usage is TRDV1 and J usage is TRDJ2; tentative D call: TRDD3 (6 bases). No J gene was available from TCRdb, and it was assigned here by a germline match of the DNA. Germline assignment: CDR1 TSWWSYY and CDR2 QGS. This CDR3 has 22 amino acids. The CDR3 sequence is CAFGEETPSHRGDRALTAQLFF. In DNA, the CDR3 is TGTGCTTTTGGGGAAGAAACCCCCTCACACAGGGGGGACCGAGCTTTGACAGCACAACTCTTCTTT.

This clone occurred a few times. The chain links TRDV1 to TRDJ1; 12 nucleotides match TRDD3. Per the germline V gene, CDR1 is TSWWSYY and CDR2 is QGS. Trimming at V came to 5 bases and at J to 0 bases, leaving 37 bases not matched to a gene. This CDR3 region has 27 residues. The CDR3 DNA reads TGTGCTCTTGGGATCCCCTCTTATTTCCTACCCGCCCCTTACTGGGGGATACTCCTTTGGCACACCGATAAACTCATCTTT. Its translation is CALGIPSYFLPAPYWGILLWHTDKLIF.